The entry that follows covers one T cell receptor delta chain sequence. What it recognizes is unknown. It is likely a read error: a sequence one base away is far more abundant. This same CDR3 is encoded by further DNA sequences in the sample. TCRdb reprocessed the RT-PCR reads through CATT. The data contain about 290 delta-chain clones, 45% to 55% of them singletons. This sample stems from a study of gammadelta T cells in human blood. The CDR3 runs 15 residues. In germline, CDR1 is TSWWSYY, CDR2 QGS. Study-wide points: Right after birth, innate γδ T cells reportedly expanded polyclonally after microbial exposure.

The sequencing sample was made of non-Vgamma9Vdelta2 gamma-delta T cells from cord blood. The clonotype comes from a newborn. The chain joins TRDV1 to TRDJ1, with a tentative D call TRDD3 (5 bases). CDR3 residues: CALGEGRGSTDKLIF. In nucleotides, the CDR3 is TGTGCTCTTGGGGAAGGTCGGGGAAGCACCGACAAACTCATCTTT.